Presented here are 24 T cell receptor beta chains from one specimen sequenced in a study of PD-L1 blockade in urothelial cancer (dated by TCRdb to 2015 to 2018). The protocol used for the library was the immunoSEQ multiplex PCR assay. TCRdb provides this immuneACCESS table in a form limited to in-frame rearrangements. Some clones are lacking; in checked studies, under half of them reflect an unresolved V gene, and why the rest are absent is not known. The sample table lists roughly 100,000 clones, approximately 85% of them with a count of one. The ten top clones hold 2% to 2.5% of the sample. Sequencing used PBMCs, obtained around atezolizumab (anti-PD-L1) treatment. These receptors were collected from a man in his fifties or sixties with urothelial cancer.

This chain joins TRBV11-3 and TRBJ1-3; D remains ambiguous. CDR1 and CDR2 (germline): SGHNT, YENEEA. V shed 0 bases and J shed 0 bases, with 3 bases lying between them. The CDR3 is made up of 14 amino acids. CDR3: CASSLDSSGNTIYF. The CDR3 DNA reads TGTGCCAGCAGCTTAGACAGCTCTGGAAACACCATATATTTT.

The rearrangement uses TRBV2 and TRBJ2-5; tentative D call: TRBD2 (6 bases). The CDR3 extends over 13 amino acids. Germline loops: CDR1 SNHLY, CDR2 FYNNEI. V dropped 6 bases and J dropped 5 bases, with 13 bases sitting between them. The CDR3 sequence is CASRTSGRETQYF. Written as DNA, the CDR3 is TGTGCCAGCAGGACCAGCGGGCGGGAGACCCAGTACTTC.

J is TRBJ2-3 and V is TRBV19; D gene uncertain. Trimming left V 2 bases short and J 4 bases short, with 13 bases between. Germline CDR1 LNHDA, CDR2 SQIVND (reference sequence). This CDR3 contains 15 residues. In DNA, the CDR3 is TGTGCCAGTAGTATACGGAGCGTCGTCCCAGATACGCAGTATTTT. It translates to CASSIRSVVPDTQYF.

The genes are TRBV5-1 and TRBJ2-2; 10 bases are shared with TRBD1. The J segment lost 5 bases and the V segment lost 4 bases, leaving 2 bases of the junction unmatched. CDR3 length equals 14 residues. CDR1 and CDR2 (germline): SGHRS, YFSETQ. CDR3 loop: CASSPDRGTGELFF. The DNA of the CDR3 is TGCGCCAGCAGCCCGGACAGGGGGACCGGGGAGCTGTTTTTT.

This sequence joins TRBV9 and TRBJ2-2, with D perhaps TRBD2 (5 bases). Germline CDR1 reads SGDLS; CDR2 reads YYNGEE. With 3 bases removed from V and 3 bases from J, the gap between germline ends came to 9 bases. The CDR3 contains 14 residues. The CDR3 bases are TGTGCCAGCAGCGCCGAAGCGGACACCGGGGAGCTGTTTTTT. It codes for CASSAEADTGELFF.

This rearrangement joins TRBV27 to TRBJ2-2; 13 bases align to TRBD2. Trimming took 4 bases from V and 7 from J; bases not matched to a gene: 6. The germline CDR1 and CDR2 sequences are MNHEY and SMNVEV (reference sequence). The CDR3 consists of 16 residues. CDR3 residues: CASSWTSGRGGGELFF. CDR3 DNA: TGTGCCAGCAGTTGGACTAGCGGGAGAGGAGGCGGGGAGCTGTTTTTT.

The chain joins TRBV6-5 to TRBJ1-2, with D perhaps matching TRBD1 (5 bases). Trimming pared 0 bases from V and 2 bases from J, leaving 10 bases between. This CDR3 region has 15 residues. Germline lookup yields CDR1 MNHEY and CDR2 SVGAGI. Here the CDR3 DNA reads TGTGCCAGCAGTTACTCGCAGGGTCTAAACTATGGCTACACCTTC. Protein product: CASSYSQGLNYGYTF.

This clone turned up a few times. The J gene is TRBJ1-1, the V gene TRBV6-5; 7 nucleotides match TRBD1. V lost 5 bases, J lost 5 bases, and 8 bases stayed unmatched. This CDR3 has 14 amino acids. Germline CDR1 and CDR2: MNHEY and SVGAGI. This CDR3 reads CASSLQGTVTEAFF. The DNA of the CDR3 is TGTGCCAGCAGTCTACAGGGGACAGTAACTGAAGCTTTCTTT.

This chain joins TRBV28 and TRBJ2-7, with 7 bases matching TRBD2. The V gene's germline CDR1 is MDHEN and CDR2 SYDVKM. The trim removed 6 bases at V and 4 bases at J, leaving 18 bases unmatched. The CDR3 runs 17 residues. Here the CDR3 DNA reads TGTGCCAGCAGCCCCCGTTTAGGGGCGGGAGCGGGTTACGAGCAGTACTTC. It codes for CASSPRLGAGAGYEQYF.

V and J are TRBV6-4 and TRBJ1-2; 8 bases fit TRBD1. The CDR3 runs to 14 residues. Germline CDR1 and CDR2: MRHNA and SNTAGT. J gave up 8 bases and V 7 bases, and 12 bases lay outside the gene matches. CDR3: CASKRTGINEGYTF. Here the CDR3 DNA reads TGTGCCAGCAAAAGGACAGGGATAAACGAAGGCTACACCTTC.

This clone appeared a few times. This rearrangement joins TRBV7-9 to TRBJ2-2; D possibly corresponds to TRBD1 (6 bases). The germline V gene encodes CDR1 SEHNR and CDR2 FQNEAQ (reference sequence). The V end was cut by 6 bases, the J end by 5 bases, with 16 bases between. The CDR3 has 15 residues. Written as DNA, the CDR3 is TGTGCCAGCAGTTCTCCTCTACAGGGAACCGGGGAGCTGTTTTTT. Amino acids: CASSSPLQGTGELFF.

V is TRBV6-1 and J is TRBJ1-5, with 9 bases aligning to TRBD1. The germline V gene encodes CDR1 MNHNS and CDR2 SASEGT. The ends lost 4 bases at V and 6 bases at J; junction bases unmatched: 7. The CDR3 sequence is 15 residues long. For the CDR3, the DNA is TGTGCCAGCAGTGCGGGACAGGGCCGGGGTCAGCCCCAGCATTTT. Its protein product is CASSAGQGRGQPQHF.

The rearrangement joins TRBV27 to TRBJ2-1, with a weak D call TRBD2 (6 bases). V was clipped by 5 bases and J by 2 bases, with 13 bases between them. The CDR3 covers 15 residues. Germline lookup yields CDR1 MNHEY and CDR2 SMNVEV (reference sequence). CDR3 sequence (DNA): TGTGCCAGCAGTCTCGGGAGATATACCTACAATGAGCAGTTCTTC. Translated, it gives CASSLGRYTYNEQFF.

The V and J genes are TRBV4-1 and TRBJ2-6; D may be TRBD2 (6 bases). Trimming removed 4 bases from V and 2 bases from J, with 12 bases in between. This CDR3 has 16 amino acids. Germline V gene lookup returns CDR1 MGHRA and CDR2 YSYEKL. CDR3 loop: CASSPWGVTGANVLTF. The DNA of the CDR3 is TGCGCCAGCAGCCCCTGGGGGGTAACTGGGGCCAACGTCCTGACTTTC.

Written as DNA, the CDR3 is TGCGCCAGCAGGTGGCTAGCGGGAGTTGTAGAGACCCAGTACTTC. Translated: CASRWLAGVVETQYF. The chain joins TRBV5-1 to TRBJ2-5, with TRBD2 matching over 10 bases. V lost 5 bases to trimming and J lost 4 bases; unmatched junction nucleotides: 8. The germline CDR1 and CDR2 sequences are SGHRS and YFSETQ. The CDR3 spans 15 residues.

The genes are TRBV30 and TRBJ1-5; tentatively, D is TRBD1 (6 bases). Germline lookup yields CDR1 GTSNPN and CDR2 SVGIG (reference sequence). This CDR3 is built from 14 residues. Trimming left V 2 bases short and J 2 bases short, with 10 bases between. CDR3: CAWSRGGGNQPQHF. In DNA form, the CDR3 reads TGTGCCTGGAGTAGAGGGGGAGGCAATCAGCCCCAGCATTTT.

The chain recombines TRBV9 with TRBJ1-2, with a tentative D call TRBD1 (5 bases). Germline V gives CDR1 SGDLS, CDR2 YYNGEE. This CDR3 has 14 amino acids. The V end lost 0 bases, the J end lost 6 bases, and 12 bases lay between the germline ends. CDR3 protein: CASSVATGVHGYTF. The CDR3 DNA follows: TGTGCCAGCAGCGTAGCTACGGGGGTTCATGGCTACACCTTC.

This clone was found once. The chain uses TRBV6-5 and TRBJ2-5, with TRBD2 matching over 12 bases. The junction had 6 bases not matched to a gene; V was cut back by 5 bases and J by 5 bases. Per the germline V gene, CDR1 is MNHEY and CDR2 is SVGAGI. This CDR3 has 15 residues. In nucleotides, the CDR3 is TGTGCCAGCAGTAGGACTAGCGGGACAGCGGAGACCCAGTACTTC. This encodes CASSRTSGTAETQYF.

V is TRBV5-1 and J is TRBJ1-6, with 8 bases aligning to TRBD1. The CDR3 is 14 residues long. Germline V gives CDR1 SGHRS, CDR2 YFSETQ. V shed 4 bases, J shed 15 bases, and the junction held 12 bases outside the gene matches. The DNA for the CDR3 is TGCGCCAGCAGCACCGGACAGGGTACCCAGCTCCTCCACTTT. The encoded protein is CASSTGQGTQLLHF.

The chain uses TRBV7-9 and TRBJ1-5; 10 nucleotides agree with TRBD1. V trimming: 5 bases; J trimming: 2 bases; junction bases outside the gene matches: 6. Looked up from germline, CDR1 is SEHNR and CDR2 is FQNEAQ (reference sequence). CDR3 size: 16 residues. The CDR3 DNA reads as TGTGCCAGCAGCGAGGGGACAGGGGCTCGCAATCAGCCCCAGCATTTT. Amino acids: CASSEGTGARNQPQHF.

The CDR3 sequence: CASSLGVSNQETQYF. The DNA for the CDR3 is TGTGCCAGCAGCTTAGGTGTCTCTAACCAAGAGACCCAGTACTTC. The gene calls are TRBV7-6 and TRBJ2-5; D not resolved. Looked up from germline, CDR1 is SGHVS and CDR2 is FNYEAQ. The CDR3 sequence is 15 residues long. Trimming took 1 base from V and 0 from J, leaving 9 bases between them.

This clone is a singleton in its sample. This chain links TRBV6-1 with TRBJ1-5, with 10 bases fitting TRBD1. There are 14 residues in the CDR3. CDR1 is MNHNS and CDR2 is SASEGT in the germline V gene. The CDR3 is CASGTGAVDQPQHF. CDR3 DNA: TGTGCTTCGGGGACAGGGGCAGTTGATCAGCCCCAGCATTTT.

The genes are TRBV6-6 and TRBJ1-2; TRBD1 agrees at 8 bases. CDR3 length: 14 residues. Trimming cost V 6 bases and J 8 bases; bases outside gene matches: 11. CDR1 MNHNY and CDR2 SVGAGI come from the germline V gene (reference sequence). CDR3 bases: TGTGCCAGCAGATTGAATCAGGGGGCATGGGGCTACACCTTC. Its translation is CASRLNQGAWGYTF.

The chain joins TRBV7-9 to TRBJ2-2, with D tentatively TRBD1 (7 bases). Trimming removed 2 bases from V and 6 bases from J, with 10 bases in between. This CDR3 is built from 14 residues. Germline CDR1 is SEHNR and CDR2 is FQNEAQ (reference sequence). CDR3 sequence (DNA): TGTGCCAGCAGCTTAACAGGGGAGGCCGGGGAGCTGTTTTTT. Translated, it gives CASSLTGEAGELFF.